Following are 8 T cell receptor beta chains from one sample sequenced in a study of OX40 agonist ivuxolimab in advanced cancers. Data came from immunoSEQ multiplex PCR; TCRdb stores just in-frame clones and leaves some out. This sample has some 47,000 clones, with approximately 80% found just once. Sequencing was performed on CD4+ or CD8+ T cells sorted from blood, taken in a trial of the OX40 agonist ivuxolimab. These receptor sequences come from an adult with an advanced solid tumor such as melanoma, head and neck, liver or kidney cancer.

CDR3 nucleotide sequence: TGTGCCAGCAGCTTGTGGGACAGGGGGGACCAAGAGACCCAGTACTTC. Translating it yields CASSLWDRGDQETQYF. The chain has TRBV5-4 and TRBJ2-5, with 11 bases that match TRBD1. This CDR3 comprises 16 residues. The junction had 2 bases not matched to a gene; V was cut back by 1 base and J by 0 bases. Germline V gene data show CDR1 as SGHNT and CDR2 as YYREEE (reference sequence).

This clone is a singleton in its sample. V usage is TRBV5-6 and J usage is TRBJ1-1; D remains ambiguous. V was cut by 4 bases and J by 0 bases, with 10 bases left in between. The germline CDR1 and CDR2 sequences are SGHDT and YYEEEE. CDR3 size: 14 residues. CDR3 region: CASSETYMNTEAFF. The CDR3 DNA sequence: TGTGCCAGCAGCGAGACTTACATGAACACTGAAGCTTTCTTT.

The chain recombines TRBV4-2 with TRBJ2-1, with 13 bases identical to TRBD2. The CDR3 loop spans 18 amino acids. The germline gives CDR1 LGHNA, CDR2 YNFKEQ. V was clipped by 4 bases and J by 2 bases; unmatched bases: 8. The CDR3 sequence is CASSRGSGLAGTYNEQFF. The CDR3 DNA sequence: TGTGCCAGCAGCCGAGGATCGGGACTAGCGGGAACCTACAATGAGCAGTTCTTC.

The chain recombines TRBV2 with TRBJ2-1, with TRBD2 matching 9 bases. Germline V gives CDR1 SNHLY, CDR2 FYNNEI. V shed 6 bases, J shed 0 bases, and the junction held 18 bases outside the gene matches. The CDR3 is 20 residues long. This chain's CDR3 is CASSTYRLAVRQSSYNEQFF. In DNA form, the CDR3 reads TGTGCCAGCAGCACATATAGACTAGCGGTCCGCCAGAGCTCCTACAATGAGCAGTTCTTC.

This clone showed up just once. The rearrangement links TRBV5-4 to TRBJ2-5; 8 nucleotides match TRBD1. Germline V CDR1 and CDR2: SGHNT, YYREEE (reference sequence). With V trimmed by 2 bases and J by 5 bases, 8 bases remained unmatched. The CDR3 extends over 15 amino acids. CDR3 residues: CASSFGRGQGETQYF. The CDR3 DNA follows: TGTGCCAGCAGCTTTGGCAGGGGGCAGGGGGAGACCCAGTACTTC.

The rearrangement links TRBV6-6 to TRBJ2-5; weak D call: TRBD2 (7 bases). Trimming took 5 bases from V and 5 from J, leaving 15 bases between them. CDR1 and CDR2 from the germline V gene are MNHNY and SVGAGI (reference sequence). This CDR3 region has 14 residues. The CDR3 nucleotides are TGTGCCAGCAGTACCGGGAGGACAGCTGAGACCCAGTACTTC. It yields the protein CASSTGRTAETQYF.

This chain links TRBV19 with TRBJ2-7; 10 bases fit TRBD2. V lost 3 bases to trimming and J lost 4 bases; unmatched junction nucleotides: 3. The CDR3 spans 14 residues. Germline CDR1 reads LNHDA; CDR2 reads SQIVND (reference sequence). The CDR3 sequence: CASSINSGRYEQYF. CDR3 sequence (DNA): TGTGCCAGTAGTATCAATAGCGGGAGGTACGAGCAGTACTTC.

CDR3 sequence: CASLGDRGRLNYGYTF. CDR3 sequence (DNA): TGTGCCAGCCTGGGGGACAGGGGGCGGCTCAACTATGGCTACACCTTC. The chain joins TRBV25-1 to TRBJ1-2, with 12 bases that match TRBD1. The germline V gene has CDR1 MGHDK and CDR2 SYGVNS. V lost 8 bases, J lost 2 bases, and 9 bases stayed unmatched. CDR3 length: 16 residues.